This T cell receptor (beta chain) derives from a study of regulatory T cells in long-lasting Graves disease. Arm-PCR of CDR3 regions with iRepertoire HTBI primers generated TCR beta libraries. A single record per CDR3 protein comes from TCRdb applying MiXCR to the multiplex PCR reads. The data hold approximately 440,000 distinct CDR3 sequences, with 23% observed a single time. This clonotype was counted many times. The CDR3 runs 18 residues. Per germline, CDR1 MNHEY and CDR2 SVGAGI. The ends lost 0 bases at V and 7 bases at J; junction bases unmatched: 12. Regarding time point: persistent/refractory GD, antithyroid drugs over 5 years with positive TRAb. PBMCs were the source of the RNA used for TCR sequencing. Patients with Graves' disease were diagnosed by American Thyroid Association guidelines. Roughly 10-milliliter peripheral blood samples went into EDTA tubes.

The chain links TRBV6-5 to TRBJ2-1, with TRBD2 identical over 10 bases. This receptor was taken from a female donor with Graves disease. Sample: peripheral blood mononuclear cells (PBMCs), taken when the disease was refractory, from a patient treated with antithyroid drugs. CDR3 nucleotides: TGTGCCAGCAGTTACTCGACTAGCGGGTACGTAATGTGGAATGAGCAGTTCTTC. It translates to CASSYSTSGYVMWNEQFF.